This TCR beta chain was recorded in a study of T cells in localized non-small cell lung cancer. Study results and limitations: Appearances in adjacent lung were noted for a median roughly 50 of the top 100 tumor clones. Measurement of T cell clonality placed uninvolved adjacent lung highest, above the level in tumor. A higher density of T cells in blood coincided with extended overall survival.

Deletions cut 0 bases from V and 3 bases from J, with 2 bases between. The germline V gene has CDR1 GTSNPN and CDR2 SVGIG (reference sequence). The CDR3 totals 11 residues. Profiled with immunoSEQ multiplex PCR; TCRdb holds only in-frame clones, not every one. The data contain over a thousand clones, under 30% of them seen just once; the ten biggest clones take up around 12%. About this clone: Its antigen remains unknown.

The clonotype comes from a woman aged 40-70 years with stage I squamous cell lung carcinoma. Sequenced here: lung tumor tissue, sampled before any cancer treatment. This chain links TRBV30 with TRBJ1-1, with D unresolved. The CDR3 protein is CAWSVYTEAFF. The DNA of the CDR3 is TGTGCCTGGAGTGTATACACTGAAGCTTTCTTT.